The 17 T cell receptor beta chains below all came from one sample that was sequenced in a study of human T cells and chemical hapten exposure. This sample's time point: patch test 2, 6 weeks after DPC sensitization. Treatment meaning: therapeutic diphenylcyclopropenone sensitization with weekly scalp DPC. From the RACE reads, TCRdb called clonotypes with MiXCR, one entry per CDR3 protein. The sample holds about 380,000 distinct CDR3 sequences; around 6% are singletons and the top ten take over 5.5%. The material was whole blood, obtained in connection with sensitization to the hapten diphenylcyclopropenone (DPC). The receptor source for this set is a woman aged 18-29 years with alopecia areata. Some clones in this sample may be carry-over from other donors' samples.

V and J are TRBV7-8 and TRBJ1-2, with D hard to call. The CDR3 has 13 residues. Germline V gene sequence: CDR1 SGHVS, CDR2 FQNEAQ. V lost 4 bases, J lost 7 bases, and 13 bases lay in between. The CDR3 sequence: CASSSRQKGGYTF. The CDR3 nucleotides read TGTGCCAGCAGCTCCAGACAAAAGGGTGGCTACACCTTC.

Only a few counts were recorded for this clonotype. The CDR3 nucleotides read TGTGCCAGCAGTTATGACCCAGCTTCTGGCGGGGAGCTGTTTTTT. It specifies CASSYDPASGGELFF. The chain links TRBV6-2 or TRBV6-3 to TRBJ2-2; D call uncertain. Germline loops: CDR1 MNHEY, CDR2 SVGEGT. The ends were cut back, 3 bases at V and 7 bases at J, with 15 bases in the middle. The CDR3 totals 15 residues.

This clonotype was counted many times. V is TRBV5-1 and J is TRBJ1-2; TRBD1 matches at 7 bases. Germline loops: CDR1 SGHRS, CDR2 YFSETQ. This CDR3 comprises 15 residues. V lost 0 bases and J lost 5; bases outside the gene matches: 7. The CDR3 DNA sequence: TGCGCCAGCAGCTTGGCAGCAGGGACAGAATATGGCTACACCTTC. It specifies CASSLAAGTEYGYTF.

The chain recombines TRBV6-5 with TRBJ2-3, with D perhaps TRBD2 (5 bases). Germline-derived CDR1 and CDR2 are MNHEY and SVGAGI. The germline V and J ends were trimmed by 3 bases and 5 bases, with 12 bases remaining between them. CDR3 length equals 14 residues. CDR3 nucleotides: TGTGCCAGCAGTTATGACCCGGAGGTAGATACGCAGTATTTT. Protein product: CASSYDPEVDTQYF.

The chain uses TRBV29-1 and TRBJ1-1; weak D call: TRBD1 (5 bases). Between the trimmed V and J ends, which lost 7 bases and 1 base, there was a span of 13 bases. This CDR3 is built from 13 residues. Germline V gene lookup returns CDR1 SQVTM and CDR2 ANQGSEA. DNA for the CDR3: TGCAGCGCCGGGGGGTTCAAGAACACTGAAGCTTTCTTT. This codes for CSAGGFKNTEAFF.

This clonotype has a count of ten or more. This chain uses TRBV3-1 with TRBJ1-6, with TRBD1 matching over 7 bases. After removal of 4 bases from V and 11 bases from J, the junction contained 5 bases not matched to a gene. The CDR3 sequence is 13 residues long. Germline assignment: CDR1 LGHDT and CDR2 YNNKEL (reference sequence). CDR3 in amino acids: CASSPWTGPPLHF. As DNA, the CDR3 is TGTGCCAGCAGCCCGTGGACAGGCCCACCCCTCCACTTT.

This clonotype was seen a few times. This rearrangement joins TRBV7-3 to TRBJ2-5, with TRBD2 as a possible D gene (5 bases). CDR3 length equals 13 residues. V was shortened by 5 bases and J by 3 bases, with 10 bases between the two germline ends. Per germline, CDR1 SGHTA and CDR2 FQGTGA. CDR3 coding DNA: TGTGCCAGCAGCCAGAGCGGTGAAGAGACCCAGTACTTC. It yields the protein CASSQSGEETQYF.

At least ten counts were recorded for this clonotype. The chain uses TRBV5-5 and TRBJ2-2, with TRBD1 matching over 7 bases. CDR1 SGHKS and CDR2 YYEKEE come from the germline V gene (reference sequence). The ends lost 3 bases at V and 6 bases at J; junction bases unmatched: 8. The CDR3 loop spans 15 amino acids. CDR3 loop: CASSSQGPEAGELFF. For the CDR3, the DNA is TGTGCCAGCAGCTCACAGGGGCCTGAGGCCGGGGAGCTGTTTTTT.

This clonotype was seen repeatedly, ten times or more. The chain employs TRBV7-9 and TRBJ1-1; D might be TRBD1 (5 bases). CDR1 is SEHNR and CDR2 is FQNEAQ in the germline V gene (reference sequence). V lost 7 bases and J lost 1, with 16 bases in between. There are 15 residues in the CDR3. CDR3 region: CASTLPGRSNTEAFF. CDR3 bases: TGTGCCAGCACCCTCCCAGGGAGATCGAACACTGAAGCTTTCTTT.

This clonotype was picked up a small number of times. DNA of the CDR3: TGCGCCAGCAGCCGTCGGTTCGGGGTAGGGGACCACGAGCAGTACTTC. It encodes CASSRRFGVGDHEQYF. The chain combines TRBV4-3 with TRBJ2-7; D may match TRBD1 or TRBD2 (5 bases each). Germline assignment: CDR1 LGHNA and CDR2 YSLEER. This CDR3 is 16 amino acids long. Deletions cut 4 bases from V and 5 bases from J, with 21 bases between.

The V gene is TRBV20-1, the J gene TRBJ2-1, with a possible D match to TRBD1 (5 bases). The CDR3 is made up of 14 amino acids. Germline values: CDR1 DFQATT, CDR2 SNEGSKA (reference sequence). V lost 3 bases, J lost 1 base, and 10 bases lay in between. The CDR3 region has the DNA TGCAGTGCTAGTAGGGGTAGTTCCTACAATGAGCAGTTCTTC. It translates to CSASRGSSYNEQFF.

A few counts support this clonotype. V gene TRBV19 combines with J gene TRBJ2-3, with TRBD2 matching 12 bases. The ends lost 2 bases at V and 3 bases at J; junction bases unmatched: 6. This CDR3 region has 17 residues. The germline V gene encodes CDR1 LNHDA and CDR2 SQIVND (reference sequence). CDR3 in amino acids: CASSIRTSGVGTDTQYF. Here the CDR3 DNA reads TGTGCCAGTAGTATAAGGACTAGCGGGGTAGGGACAGATACGCAGTATTTT. The whole variable domain, filled in from reference TRBV19 and TRBJ2-3, reads DGGITQSPKYLFRKEGQNVTLSCEQNLNHDAMYWYRQDPGQGLRLIYYSQIVNDFQKGDIAEGYSVSREKKESFPLTVTSAQKNPTAFYLCASSIRTSGVGTDTQYFGPGTRLTVL.

The genes are TRBV5-1 and TRBJ2-3; 7 bases line up with TRBD1. Per the germline V gene, CDR1 is SGHRS and CDR2 is YFSETQ. Trimming removed 4 bases from V and 5 bases from J; junction bases left unmatched: 10. This CDR3 has 15 residues. The CDR3 protein is CASSLATGFKDTQYF. In DNA, the CDR3 is TGCGCCAGCAGCCTGGCGACAGGGTTCAAAGATACGCAGTATTTT.

There are a few counts of this clonotype. This sequence joins TRBV4-2 and TRBJ1-5, with D possibly matching TRBD1 (6 bases). Germline V gives CDR1 LGHNA, CDR2 YNFKEQ. V was shortened by 1 base and J by 7 bases, with 11 bases between the two germline ends. The CDR3 runs to 14 residues. CDR3 sequence: CASSQGTAGQPQHF. The CDR3 DNA reads as TGTGCCAGCAGCCAAGGGACAGCGGGACAGCCCCAGCATTTT.

This clonotype was detected only a few times. The V gene is TRBV9, the J gene TRBJ1-5; D gene ambiguous. Between the trimmed V and J ends, which lost 4 bases and 2 bases, there was a span of 13 bases. Germline V CDR1 and CDR2: SGDLS, YYNGEE. This CDR3 contains 15 residues. The CDR3 region is CASSPHLGGNQPQHF. In DNA, the CDR3 is TGTGCCAGCAGCCCCCACCTTGGAGGCAATCAGCCCCAGCATTTT.

This clonotype occurred many times. The chain employs TRBV28 and TRBJ1-4, with D possibly TRBD1 on 6 matching bases. This CDR3 region has 15 residues. Deletions cut 7 bases from V and 3 bases from J, with 15 bases between. The germline CDR1 and CDR2 sequences are MDHEN and SYDVKM. The chain's CDR3 is CASTGLQGPNEKLFF. The CDR3 DNA follows: TGTGCCAGCACGGGGTTGCAGGGGCCTAATGAAAAACTGTTTTTT.

V is TRBV7-9 and J is TRBJ2-3, with D perhaps matching TRBD1 (5 bases). Per the germline V gene, CDR1 is SEHNR and CDR2 is FQNEAQ (reference sequence). The CDR3 totals 13 residues. Between the trimmed V and J ends, which lost 5 bases and 4 bases, there was a span of 10 bases. The CDR3 DNA reads as TGTGCCAGCAGCACGAGGACATCAGATACGCAGTATTTT. Translated, it gives CASSTRTSDTQYF.